These 30 T cell receptor beta chains share one sample of origin, sequenced in a study of T-cell memory formation after mild COVID-19. Using its own MiXCR run on the 5' RACE reads, TCRdb lists one record per CDR3 protein. In the table there are a few hundred thousand distinct CDR3 sequences, over 8.5% of which are singletons. The sequencing sample was made of PBMCs or a T cell subset sorted from them (not recorded which). These receptors originate from a man aged 18 to 29 who had mild COVID-19 (a few samples of this study predate the infection). Cell type and time point are not known.

There are a few counts of this clonotype. The chain carries TRBV9 and TRBJ1-1; no reliable D call. CDR3 length: 13 residues. Looked up from germline, CDR1 is SGDLS and CDR2 is YYNGEE. V dropped 5 bases and J dropped 5 bases, with 13 bases sitting between them. The DNA for the CDR3 is TGTGCCAGCAGTGCCGCCACGGGGACTGAAGCTTTCTTT. Protein product: CASSAATGTEAFF.

This clonotype was observed a handful of times. The chain combines TRBV6-5 with TRBJ2-5; D may be TRBD1 or TRBD2 (5 bases each). CDR3 length: 13 amino acids. Trimming removed 6 bases from V and 3 bases from J, with 11 bases in between. CDR1 and CDR2 (germline): MNHEY, SVGAGI. Written as DNA, the CDR3 is TGTGCCAGCAGCCCGGGGCGTGAAGAGACCCAGTACTTC. Amino acids: CASSPGREETQYF.

This clonotype was observed a handful of times. The J gene is TRBJ2-5, the V gene TRBV27; D perhaps matches TRBD1 (5 bases). Trimming shortened V by 8 bases and J by 9 bases, and 13 bases separated the two germline ends. Looked up from germline, CDR1 is MNHEY and CDR2 is SMNVEV (reference sequence). The CDR3 contains 11 residues. CDR3 residues: CASQGFGAQYF. The DNA of the CDR3 is TGTGCCAGCCAGGGATTTGGTGCCCAGTACTTC.

The CDR3 DNA reads TGCGCCAGCAGCGAGGACGGGGGATATTCACCCCTCCACTTT. This codes for CASSEDGGYSPLHF. The chain uses TRBV5-1 and TRBJ1-6; D is possibly TRBD1 (5 bases). The CDR3 contains 14 residues. Germline V CDR1 and CDR2: SGHRS, YFSETQ. V lost 4 bases to trimming and J lost 8 bases, with 13 bases between them.

The sample holds one count of this clonotype. Possible read error: a much larger clone is one base away. This chain connects TRBV4-3 to TRBJ1-2, with unresolved D. The germline V gene encodes CDR1 LGHNA and CDR2 YSLEER. This CDR3 comprises 16 residues. The CDR3 region is CASSQDGVTHNYGYNF. Here the CDR3 DNA reads TGCGCCAGCAGCCAAGATGGGGTCACACACAACTATGGCTACAACTTC.

In its sample, this clonotype was seen a few times. DNA of the CDR3: TGTGCCATCAGTGGGACAGGGTTAGTGAGCTCCTACAATGAGCAGTTCTTC. This codes for CAISGTGLVSSYNEQFF. This sequence joins TRBV10-3 and TRBJ2-1; 8 bases are shared with TRBD1. Trimming took 4 bases from V and 0 from J; bases not matched to a gene: 8. Germline loops: CDR1 ENHRY, CDR2 SYGVKD. This CDR3 region has 17 residues.

The chain links TRBV12-3 or TRBV12-4 to TRBJ2-7; D call uncertain. There are 12 residues in the CDR3. V dropped 1 base and J dropped 5 bases, with 6 bases sitting between them. CDR3 loop: CASSLGSDEQYF. The CDR3 DNA reads TGTGCCAGCAGTTTAGGGTCCGACGAGCAGTACTTC.

The chain joins TRBV24-1 to TRBJ2-2; TRBD1 matches 7 bases. Per germline, CDR1 KGHDR and CDR2 SFDVKD. V lost 7 bases and J lost 4; bases outside the gene matches: 5. The CDR3 has 14 residues. CDR3 region: CATRTGIGTGELFF. CDR3 nucleotides: TGTGCCACCAGGACAGGGATAGGCACCGGGGAGCTGTTTTTT.

The rearrangement uses TRBV12-5 and TRBJ1-1, with 12 bases aligning to TRBD1. J gave up 3 bases and V 0 bases, and 11 bases lay outside the gene matches. The germline CDR1 and CDR2 sequences are LGHNT and FRNRAP. This CDR3 region has 19 residues. The CDR3 spells CASGLVLGGTGGADTEAFF. The DNA of the CDR3 is TGTGCTAGTGGTTTGGTACTAGGGGGGACAGGGGGCGCGGACACTGAAGCTTTCTTT.

This clonotype turned up a few times. V usage is TRBV12-3 or TRBV12-4 and J usage is TRBJ1-5; D unresolved. The ends were cut back, 1 base at V and 4 bases at J, with 14 bases in the middle. The CDR3 length is 16 residues. The CDR3 DNA is TGTGCCAGCAGTTTAGATAGTGGAAGGAGTAATCAGCCCCAGCATTTT. Translation: CASSLDSGRSNQPQHF.

A few counts support this clonotype. The chain has TRBV7-6 and TRBJ2-7; TRBD1 agrees at 9 bases. Germline assignment: CDR1 SGHVS and CDR2 FNYEAQ. Trimming took 5 bases from V and 5 from J; bases not matched to a gene: 10. The CDR3 has 15 amino acids. Here the CDR3 DNA reads TGTGCCAGCAGCCCGCGACAGGGGGGCTTCCACGAGCAGTACTTC. Encoded protein: CASSPRQGGFHEQYF. Full variable domain (missing parts from reference TRBV7-6 and TRBJ2-7): GAGVSQSPRYKVTKRGQDVALRCDPISGHVSLYWYRQALGQGPEFLTYFNYEAQQDKSGLPNDRFSAERPEGSISTLTIQRTEQRDSAMYRCASSPRQGGFHEQYFGPGTRLTVT.

This clonotype was detected many times. V usage is TRBV4-1 and J usage is TRBJ2-2; D gene ambiguous. V gave up 5 bases and J gave up 2 bases, with 15 bases separating them. The CDR3 has 16 amino acids. Germline V gene lookup returns CDR1 MGHRA and CDR2 YSYEKL. The CDR3 region is CASSGRGSLNTGELFF. The DNA of the CDR3 is TGCGCCAGCAGCGGTCGCGGCAGCCTCAACACCGGGGAGCTGTTTTTT.

This clonotype was seen a few times. This rearrangement joins TRBV5-1 to TRBJ1-6, with D uncertain. Trimming took 0 bases from V and 3 from J, leaving 13 bases between them. This CDR3 is 17 amino acids long. Germline values: CDR1 SGHRS, CDR2 YFSETQ. In DNA form, the CDR3 reads TGCGCCAGCAGCTTGGATGGAACTTCCGACTATAATTCACCCCTCCACTTT. This codes for CASSLDGTSDYNSPLHF.

In this sample, this clonotype turned up many times. This chain uses TRBV18 with TRBJ2-7; D call uncertain. The CDR3 length is 15 residues. The V and J ends lost 0 bases and 1 base respectively, with 10 bases between them. CDR1 and CDR2 from the germline V gene are KGHSH and LQKENI. The CDR3 protein is CASSPPARTSYEQYF. As DNA, the CDR3 is TGTGCCAGCTCACCACCGGCCAGGACGTCCTACGAGCAGTACTTC.

This clonotype has a handful of counts. V and J are TRBV28 and TRBJ2-7; 9 nucleotides line up with TRBD1. CDR1 is MDHEN, CDR2 SYDVKM, per germline. The CDR3 spans 16 residues. V gave up 3 bases and J gave up 7 bases; unmatched junction bases: 13. CDR3 in DNA: TGTGCCAGCAGTTTGCCCGGGACAGGGCCGACTGGGGAGCAGTACGTC. This gives the protein CASSLPGTGPTGEQYV.

This clonotype was seen only a few times. In nucleotides, the CDR3 is TGCGCCAGCAGCTTGGGGACAGGGGCCCGAATGAACACTGAAGCTTTCTTT. It yields the protein CASSLGTGARMNTEAFF. J is TRBJ1-1 and V is TRBV5-1; 9 nucleotides match TRBD1. In germline, CDR1 is SGHRS, CDR2 YFSETQ. The J segment lost 0 bases and the V segment lost 0 bases, leaving 6 bases of the junction unmatched. The CDR3 sequence is 17 residues long.

The chain uses TRBV12-3 or TRBV12-4 and TRBJ2-7; D may be TRBD2 (5 bases). CDR3 size: 13 residues. Between the trimmed V and J ends, which lost 3 bases and 2 bases, there was a span of 8 bases. The CDR3 DNA reads as TGTGCCAGCAGTTTCGGGAAAACCTACGAGCAGTACTTC. Translated: CASSFGKTYEQYF.

The V call is TRBV6-2 or TRBV6-3, the J call TRBJ2-5; D is unclear. The length of the CDR3 is 14 residues. Between the trimmed V and J ends, which lost 0 bases and 5 bases, there was a span of 10 bases. Germline loops: CDR1 MNHEY, CDR2 SVGEGT. The CDR3 coding sequence is TGTGCCAGCAGTTACTCGAGTTTTAGGGAGACCCAGTACTTC. Translated: CASSYSSFRETQYF.

J is TRBJ2-5 and V is TRBV12-3 or TRBV12-4; 8 positions agree with TRBD2. This CDR3 comprises 12 residues. The V and J ends lost 7 bases and 5 bases, in that order; junction bases with no gene match: 3. CDR3 in amino acids: CASTRGGETQYF. CDR3 DNA: TGTGCCAGCACCCGGGGGGGCGAGACCCAGTACTTC.

The rearrangement links TRBV15 to TRBJ2-3; perhaps TRBD1 as D (5 bases). The germline gives CDR1 LNHNV, CDR2 YYDKDF (reference sequence). The germline V and J ends were trimmed by 9 bases and 2 bases, with 12 bases remaining between them. This CDR3 has 13 amino acids. The CDR3 nucleotides read TGTGCCACTCTACAGGTTTCCACAGATACGCAGTATTTT. Its protein is CATLQVSTDTQYF.

This clonotype has a handful of counts. The chain joins TRBV20-1 to TRBJ2-3; a weak D match, TRBD2 (5 bases). The germline gives CDR1 DFQATT, CDR2 SNEGSKA (reference sequence). Trimming pared 6 bases from V and 2 bases from J, leaving 15 bases between. The CDR3 contains 14 residues. The DNA for the CDR3 is TGCAGTGCCCAAGGAGGAATTTCCACAGATACGCAGTATTTT. This translates into CSAQGGISTDTQYF.

This clonotype was seen a few times. V is TRBV11-2 and J is TRBJ1-4; a weak D match, TRBD1 (5 bases). The CDR3 sequence is 12 residues long. V was shortened by 6 bases and J by 7 bases, with 9 bases between the two germline ends. CDR1 is SGHAT and CDR2 is FQNNGV in the germline V gene. The CDR3 loop reads CASRSGREKLFF. CDR3 in DNA: TGTGCCAGCAGATCAGGGCGTGAAAAACTGTTTTTT.

This clonotype was observed a handful of times. The chain uses TRBV5-5 and TRBJ1-6; D call uncertain. Trimming removed 4 bases at V and 5 bases at J, with 4 bases between. The CDR3 extends over 12 amino acids. Germline V gene lookup returns CDR1 SGHKS and CDR2 YYEKEE (reference sequence). Written as DNA, the CDR3 is TGTGCCAGCAGCGGACATAATTCACCCCTCCACTTT. Protein sequence: CASSGHNSPLHF.

The CDR3 sequence is CASGEPDSHQPQHF. The CDR3 DNA reads as TGTGCCAGCGGGGAGCCGGACAGCCATCAGCCCCAGCATTTT. J is TRBJ1-5 and V is TRBV7-2; perhaps TRBD1 as D (6 bases). Germline values: CDR1 SGHTA, CDR2 FQGNSA. The CDR3 consists of 14 residues. Trimming removed 8 bases at V and 5 bases at J, with 16 bases between.

This chain uses TRBV28 with TRBJ2-3; perhaps TRBD2 as D (7 bases). The V end lost 7 bases, the J end lost 12 bases, and 17 bases lay between the germline ends. From germline, CDR1 is MDHEN and CDR2 SYDVKM. The CDR3 totals 12 residues. DNA for the CDR3: TGTGCCAGCACCAGCGCGGGGGCCTTACAGTATTTT. This encodes CASTSAGALQYF.

V is TRBV6-5 and J is TRBJ1-2; a weak D match, TRBD1 (5 bases). This CDR3 is 11 amino acids long. CDR1 is MNHEY, CDR2 SVGAGI, per germline. The ends were cut back, 6 bases at V and 7 bases at J, with 9 bases in the middle. This CDR3 reads CASSDSVGYTF. CDR3 bases: TGTGCCAGCAGCGACAGCGTTGGCTACACCTTC.

This clonotype showed up just a few times. The V gene is TRBV4-1, the J gene TRBJ1-4; no reliable D call. The V end was cut by 0 bases, the J end by 0 bases, with 11 bases between. Germline-derived CDR1 and CDR2 are MGHRA and YSYEKL. The CDR3 is made up of 17 amino acids. CDR3 nucleotides: TGCGCCAGCAGCCAAGAACTTTGGACGGCAACTAATGAAAAACTGTTTTTT. It encodes CASSQELWTATNEKLFF.

There are many counts of this clonotype. The chain is built from TRBV14 and TRBJ2-2; D is ambiguous. The CDR3 covers 13 residues. V lost 0 bases to trimming and J lost 9 bases, with 8 bases between them. From germline, CDR1 is SGHDN and CDR2 FVKESK. CDR3 loop: CASSQDLARELFF. Written as DNA, the CDR3 is TGTGCCAGCAGCCAAGATCTCGCCCGGGAGCTGTTTTTT.

This clonotype appeared a few times. The rearrangement joins TRBV29-1 to TRBJ1-1; D is unclear. Trimming cost V 7 bases and J 10 bases, with 13 bases left between them. CDR1 is SQVTM, CDR2 ANQGSEA, per germline. This CDR3 contains 10 residues. The CDR3 DNA follows: TGCAGCGCCGATTCAACGGGAGCTTTCTTT. Its translation: CSADSTGAFF. Filled out from reference TRBV29-1 and TRBJ1-1, the complete variable domain reads SAVISQKPSRDICQRGTSLTIQCQVDSQVTMMFWYRQQPGQSLTLIATANQGSEATYESGFVIDKFPISRPNLTFSTLTVSNMSPEDSSIYLCSADSTGAFFGQGTRLTVV.

This clonotype appeared many times. The CDR3 bases are TGCGCCAGCAGCCAACTCACTACTAGCGGGGGGGCAGGCGAGCAGTTCTTC. Its protein is CASSQLTTSGGAGEQFF. The V call is TRBV4-3, the J call TRBJ2-1; 13 bases are a match to TRBD2. Trimming took 2 bases from V and 10 from J; bases not matched to a gene: 11. CDR3 length: 17 residues. Per the germline V gene, CDR1 is LGHNA and CDR2 is YSLEER.